This TCR beta chain comes out of a study of T cell responses to AZD1222 COVID-19 vaccine. On this clone itself: Its antigen is undetermined.

Whole-study results and caveats: Females made up more of the donors, who were largely white British, and clonal diversity may have come out too low.

The assay was immunoSEQ multiplex PCR, and TCRdb's table has in-frame clones only and misses some. The sample lists about 120,000 clones, 80% to 95% occurring once. Losses at the gene ends were 5 bases for V and 4 bases for J; bases not matched to a gene: 3. The CDR3 sequence is 14 residues long. The germline gives CDR1 KGHSH, CDR2 LQKENI. The rearrangement links TRBV18 to TRBJ2-1, with 9 bases matching TRBD1. Sequenced material: peripheral blood, taken on day 0 of AZD1222 vaccination. This receptor was identified in an adult in good health. CDR3 nucleotide sequence: TGTGCCAGCTCATCCGGGACAGGGTACAATGAGCAGTTCTTC. Translation gives CASSSGTGYNEQFF.